Here is one T cell receptor (beta chain) with its context. Its antigen remains unknown. Germline V gives CDR1 MNHEY, CDR2 SMNVEV (reference sequence). The CDR3 covers 15 residues. V was trimmed by 5 bases and J by 2 bases, leaving 16 bases between them. This entry is derived from a study of immune cell composition in non-small cell lung cancer. About the research overall: Most cases were lung adenocarcinoma or squamous cell carcinoma. Findings and limits, study-wide: Smoking pack-years did not significantly correlate with tumour TCR-beta clonality. Overall clonality, unlike maximal tumour-associated clone frequency, did not predict TIL reactivity.

Normal lung was sampled as far from the tumour as possible, at least 3 cm. Template was genomic DNA from frozen, unsorted single-cell suspensions. Only in-frame clones appear in the TCRdb table, and some are missing; sequencing was by immunoSEQ multiplex PCR. Found here are 8,900 or so clones, roughly two thirds of them singletons; the top ten hold around 23%. This rearrangement joins TRBV27 to TRBJ2-7; a possible D gene is TRBD1 (6 bases). This clonotype originated in a human donor with non-small cell lung cancer. The sample taken for sequencing was non-adjacent lung tissue. Here the CDR3 DNA reads TGTGCCAGCAGTCTATACAGGGTTGGAACCTACGAGCAGTACTTC. Its protein product is CASSLYRVGTYEQYF.